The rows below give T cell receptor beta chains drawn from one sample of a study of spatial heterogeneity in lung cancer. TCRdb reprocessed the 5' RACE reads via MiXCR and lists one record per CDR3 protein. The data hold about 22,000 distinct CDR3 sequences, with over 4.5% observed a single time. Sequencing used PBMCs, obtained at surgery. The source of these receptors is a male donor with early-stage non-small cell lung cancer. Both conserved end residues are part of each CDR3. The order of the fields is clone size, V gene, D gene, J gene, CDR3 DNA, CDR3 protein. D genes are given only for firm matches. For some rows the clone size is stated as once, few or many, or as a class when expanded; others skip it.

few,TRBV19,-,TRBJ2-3,TGTGCCAGTAGTGAGTCAGGGGCAGATACGCAGTATTTT,CASSESGADTQYF
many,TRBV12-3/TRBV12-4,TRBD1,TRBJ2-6,TGTGCCAGCAGAACAGGGGCCGGGGCCAACGTCCTGACTTTC,CASRTGAGANVLTF
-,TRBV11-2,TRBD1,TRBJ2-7,TGTGCCAGCAGCCCCCGCCCGGGACAGGGGCTACCCTACGAGCAGTACTTC,CASSPRPGQGLPYEQYF
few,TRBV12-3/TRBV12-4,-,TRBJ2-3,TGTGCCAGCAGTTCCCACGGATTTAGCACAGATACGCAGTATTTT,CASSSHGFSTDTQYF
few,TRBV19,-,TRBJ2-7,TGTGCCAGTTCTCCCCCGGGGGCTTTCTCCGAGCAGTACTTC,CASSPPGAFSEQYF
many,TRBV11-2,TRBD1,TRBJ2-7,TGTGCCAGCAGCTCTGTTGGACAGGGTAGTCTCTACGAGCAGTACTTC,CASSSVGQGSLYEQYF
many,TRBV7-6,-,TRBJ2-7,TGTGCCAGCAGTCCCGGGCAGCCGAGCTCCTACGAGCAGTACTTC,CASSPGQPSSYEQYF
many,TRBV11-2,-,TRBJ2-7,TGTGCCAGCAGCTCCAGCCGCCCGACTATGGTCCACGAGCAGTACTTC,CASSSSRPTMVHEQYF
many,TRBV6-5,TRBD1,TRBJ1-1,TGTGCCAGCAGTAACAGGGGAGGGGTGAACACTGAAGCTTTCTTT,CASSNRGGVNTEAFF
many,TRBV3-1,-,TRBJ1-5,TGTGCCAGCAGCCCTGTAGGAGGAGGCAATCAGCCCCAGCATTTT,CASSPVGGGNQPQHF
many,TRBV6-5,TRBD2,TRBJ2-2,TGTGCCAGCAGTGCTAGGACTAGCGGGAGCACCGGGGAGCTGTTTTTT,CASSARTSGSTGELFF
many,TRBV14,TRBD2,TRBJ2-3,TGTGCCAGCAGCCAACTAGCGGGAATCACAGATACGCAGTATTTT,CASSQLAGITDTQYF
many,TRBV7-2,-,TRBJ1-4,TGTGCCAGCAGCGCCCAGACGGCCTCTAATGAAAAACTGTTTTTT,CASSAQTASNEKLFF
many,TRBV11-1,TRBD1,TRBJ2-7,TGTGCCAGCAGTTCCGACAGGGCCTACGAGCAGTACTTC,CASSSDRAYEQYF
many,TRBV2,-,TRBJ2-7,TGTGCCAGCCGGGAGAGCTTCTCCTACGAGCAGTACTTC,CASRESFSYEQYF
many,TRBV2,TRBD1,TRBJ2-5,TGTGCCAGCAGTGTACAAGGGGGCGCAGGCAGGCAAGAGACCCAGTACTTC,CASSVQGGAGRQETQYF